These 4 T cell receptor beta chains came from one sample sequenced in a study of T cells in women clearing cervical HPV infection. Sequencing was performed with immunoSEQ multiplex PCR; in TCRdb, only in-frame clones are kept and a portion is missing. The data include roughly 34,000 clones; the top ten clones carry roughly 6.5%. The specimen was blood buffy coat. The receptors here all came from a woman between 18 and 70 years old with a cervical HPV16 infection that either progressed to CIN3+ or cleared (not recorded which).

With regard to this clone: The read ends 3 residues shy of where the CDR3 ends; the end is completed using the germline J gene. The V gene is TRBV30, the J gene TRBJ1-1; maybe TRBD1 (5 bases). The germline gives CDR1 GTSNPN, CDR2 SVGIG (reference sequence). The CDR3 contains 15 residues. The V end lost 1 base, the J end lost 3 bases, and 15 bases lay between the germline ends. CDR3 sequence reads: CAWSARVGRDTEAFF. The DNA read from the CDR3 is TGTGCCTGGAGTGCCAGGGTGGGGAGGGACACTGAA.

With respect to this clone: Coverage ceases 3 residues before the CDR3 finishes, and the germline J gene fills in the end. The V call is TRBV18, the J call TRBJ1-2; 7 bases map to TRBD1. In germline, CDR1 is KGHSH, CDR2 LQKENI. The CDR3 has 15 amino acids. The CDR3 is CASSPDRSSTDTYTF. Partial CDR3 DNA: TGTGCCAGCTCACCGGACAGGTCAAGCACAGATACC.

Concerning this clone: The sequence runs out 3 residues before the end of the CDR3; the remainder is reconstructed from the germline J gene. The chain links TRBV20-1 to TRBJ2-1, with 8 bases that match TRBD2. Per the germline V gene, CDR1 is DFQATT and CDR2 is SNEGSKA (reference sequence). V gave up 5 bases and J gave up 1 base; unmatched junction bases: 7. The CDR3 covers 15 residues. This CDR3 is CSAGSGGGSYNEQFF. CDR3 DNA (partial): TGCAGTGCTGGCAGCGGGGGTGGATCCTACAATGAG.

Concerning this clone: The observed sequence ends 3 residues before the CDR3 terminus, with the missing tail filled in from the germline J gene. Within the sample, other DNA sequences also encode this same CDR3. The V call is TRBV6-2 or TRBV6-3, the J call TRBJ2-1; D gene uncertain. Trimming removed 6 bases at V and 6 bases at J, with 21 bases between. This CDR3 is built from 16 residues. Germline V gene sequence: CDR1 MNHEY, CDR2 SVGEGT. The CDR3 here is CASSPPGMSSRNEQFF. The CDR3 bases that were read are TGTGCCAGCAGCCCCCCGGGTATGTCAAGCCGCAATGAG.